These 15 T cell receptor beta chains originate from one sample sequenced in a study of chemoradiotherapy in HPV16-positive cancers. The assay was immunoSEQ multiplex PCR, and TCRdb's table has in-frame clones only and misses some. The data hold 12,000 or so clones, with about 60% observed a single time. Sampling took place from a patient who underwent chemoradiotherapy. The receptors stem from a human donor with HPV-associated anogenital cancer.

The chain joins TRBV9 to TRBJ1-2, with 9 bases matching TRBD1. V shed 4 bases, J shed 6 bases, and the junction held 10 bases outside the gene matches. This CDR3 is 15 amino acids long. Germline V gene lookup returns CDR1 SGDLS and CDR2 YYNGEE. CDR3 DNA: TGTGCCAGCAGCTCACAGGGGGCGCCGGGGCATGGCTACACCTTC. Its protein product is CASSSQGAPGHGYTF.

This clone has only a few counts. This rearrangement joins TRBV27 to TRBJ2-7, with TRBD1 identical over 9 bases. There are 15 residues in the CDR3. Germline loops: CDR1 MNHEY, CDR2 SMNVEV (reference sequence). The ends lost 8 bases at V and 9 bases at J; junction bases unmatched: 17. The CDR3, as DNA: TGTGCCAGCCTAGAGCCCGGGACAGGGAAGTGGAGGCAGTACTTC. Its translation is CASLEPGTGKWRQYF.

This clone was detected a few times. V is TRBV28 and J is TRBJ2-7; D may be TRBD1 (6 bases). V shed 4 bases and J shed 0 bases, with 10 bases lying between them. Germline CDR1 reads MDHEN; CDR2 reads SYDVKM. CDR3 size: 14 residues. The CDR3 DNA reads as TGTGCCAGCAGTTACCGACAGGACTCCTACGAGCAGTACTTC. It encodes CASSYRQDSYEQYF.

As regards this clone: One junction end disagrees with the germline gene, perhaps due to a read error. This chain uses TRBV7-7 with TRBJ2-7, with D tentatively TRBD2 (6 bases). Per germline, CDR1 SSHAT and CDR2 FNYEAQ (reference sequence). This CDR3 spans 15 amino acids. Here the CDR3 reads CASSRGGSGPYEQYF. DNA for the CDR3: TGTGCTAGCAGCCGGGGAGGAAGCGGGCCCTACGAGCAGTACTTC.

This clone appeared a single time. This chain uses TRBV28 with TRBJ1-2; maybe TRBD1 (6 bases). The CDR3 extends over 15 amino acids. Germline CDR1 MDHEN, CDR2 SYDVKM. The germline V and J ends were trimmed by 3 bases and 3 bases, with 14 bases remaining between them. CDR3 sequence reads: CASSFLSGADYGYTF. CDR3 DNA sequence: TGTGCCAGCAGTTTCCTTTCGGGGGCGGACTATGGCTACACCTTC.

The chain couples TRBV4-1 to TRBJ2-1, with 7 nucleotides matching TRBD2. Trimming cost V 5 bases and J 5 bases; bases outside gene matches: 18. There are 18 residues in the CDR3. Looked up from germline, CDR1 is MGHRA and CDR2 is YSYEKL. The CDR3 protein is CASSSQPSFGGGDNEQFF. CDR3 sequence (DNA): TGCGCCAGCAGCTCCCAACCCTCTTTTGGCGGGGGTGACAATGAGCAGTTCTTC.

This sequence joins TRBV29-1 and TRBJ1-2; 7 bases are shared with TRBD1. CDR1 and CDR2 from the germline V gene are SQVTM and ANQGSEA. The CDR3 loop spans 14 amino acids. The V and J ends lost 3 bases and 5 bases, in that order; junction bases with no gene match: 9. Here the CDR3 reads CSVEGGQSLYGYTF. The CDR3 DNA sequence: TGCAGCGTTGAGGGGGGACAGTCACTTTATGGCTACACCTTC.

CDR3 loop: CASSRTEGNSPLHF. CDR3 nucleotide sequence: TGTGCCAGCAGTCGAACGGAGGGTAATTCACCCCTCCACTTT. The genes are TRBV2 and TRBJ1-6, with D uncertain. Germline CDR1 is SNHLY and CDR2 is FYNNEI. The CDR3 loop spans 14 amino acids. Deletions cut 5 bases from V and 6 bases from J, with 11 bases between.

The chain joins TRBV7-2 to TRBJ2-5; 7 bases map to TRBD1. The V and J ends lost 2 bases and 5 bases, in that order; junction bases with no gene match: 5. From germline, CDR1 is SGHTA and CDR2 FQGNSA. CDR3 length equals 14 residues. Here the CDR3 reads CASSLRQGLETQYF. The CDR3 bases are TGTGCCAGCAGCTTAAGACAGGGCCTGGAGACCCAGTACTTC.

J is TRBJ1-4 and V is TRBV11-2; possible D gene TRBD1, 5 bases. CDR3 length: 15 residues. Deletions cut 0 bases from V and 4 bases from J, with 9 bases between. The germline V gene encodes CDR1 SGHAT and CDR2 FQNNGV. The CDR3 region has the DNA TGTGCCAGCAGCTTAGAAGAGGGGTTTAATGAAAAACTGTTTTTT. Translating gives CASSLEEGFNEKLFF.

The chain joins TRBV11-2 to TRBJ2-1; no clear D gene. This CDR3 region has 13 residues. V dropped 4 bases and J dropped 7 bases, with 11 bases sitting between them. The germline V gene has CDR1 SGHAT and CDR2 FQNNGV. CDR3 nucleotide sequence: TGTGCCAGCAGCTCCCTCGGTGTTAATGAGCAGTTCTTC. It translates to CASSSLGVNEQFF.

The chain recombines TRBV6-4 with TRBJ2-1; D is unresolved. The germline CDR1 and CDR2 sequences are MRHNA and SNTAGT. V lost 0 bases and J lost 8, with 8 bases in between. The CDR3 covers 13 residues. DNA of the CDR3: TGTGCCAGCAGTGACTCGGCAGGCGATGAGCAGTTCTTC. It encodes CASSDSAGDEQFF.

A remark on this clone: One junction end does not reproduce the germline sequence, and a read error may be involved. The gene calls are TRBV7-6 and TRBJ2-2; 10 bases are shared with TRBD2. Germline CDR1 and CDR2: SGHVS and FNYEAQ. This CDR3 is built from 16 residues. The CDR3 nucleotides are TGTGCCAGCAGCCTAGCTAGCGGGAGGAACACCGGGGAGCTGTTTTTT. Translated: CASSLASGRNTGELFF.

The genes are TRBV27 and TRBJ2-7; perhaps TRBD1 as D (5 bases). The CDR3 is made up of 14 amino acids. Germline CDR1 MNHEY, CDR2 SMNVEV (reference sequence). V was trimmed by 3 bases and J by 0 bases, leaving 9 bases between them. CDR3 nucleotides: TGTGCCAGCAGTTTGACAGCCCTCTCCTACGAGCAGTACTTC. It encodes CASSLTALSYEQYF.

The chain uses TRBV6-5 and TRBJ1-3, with no clear D. V lost 4 bases and J lost 0, with 7 bases in between. CDR3 size: 14 residues. Per germline, CDR1 MNHEY and CDR2 SVGAGI. In DNA form, the CDR3 reads TGTGCCAGCAGTTCAACCGGCTCTGGAAACACCATATATTTT. Its protein is CASSSTGSGNTIYF.